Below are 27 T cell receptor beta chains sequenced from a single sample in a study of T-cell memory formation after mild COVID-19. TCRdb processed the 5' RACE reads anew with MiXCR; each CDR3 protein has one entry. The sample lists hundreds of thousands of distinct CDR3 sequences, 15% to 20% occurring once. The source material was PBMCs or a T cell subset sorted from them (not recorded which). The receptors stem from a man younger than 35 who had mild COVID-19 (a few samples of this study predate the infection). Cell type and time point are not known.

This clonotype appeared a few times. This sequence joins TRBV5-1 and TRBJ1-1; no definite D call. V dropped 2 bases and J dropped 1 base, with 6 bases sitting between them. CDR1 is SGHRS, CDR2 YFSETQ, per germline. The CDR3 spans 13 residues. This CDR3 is CASSLRPNTEAFF. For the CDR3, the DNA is TGCGCCAGCAGCTTACGTCCGAACACTGAAGCTTTCTTT.

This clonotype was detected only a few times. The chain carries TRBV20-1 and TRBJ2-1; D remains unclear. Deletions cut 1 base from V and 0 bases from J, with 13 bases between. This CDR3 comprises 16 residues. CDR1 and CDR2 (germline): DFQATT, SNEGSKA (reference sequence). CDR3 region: CSARGPTASSYNEQFF. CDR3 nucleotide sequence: TGCAGTGCTAGAGGCCCCACGGCGAGCTCCTACAATGAGCAGTTCTTC.

The CDR3: CASSQGQGRRSSEAFF. The CDR3 DNA is TGTGCCAGCAGCCAAGGTCAGGGGCGCAGGTCCTCTGAAGCTTTCTTT. The V call is TRBV3-1, the J call TRBJ1-1, with D perhaps TRBD1 (6 bases). Germline V gene lookup returns CDR1 LGHDT and CDR2 YNNKEL (reference sequence). Trimming pared 1 base from V and 6 bases from J, leaving 18 bases between. The CDR3 is made up of 16 amino acids.

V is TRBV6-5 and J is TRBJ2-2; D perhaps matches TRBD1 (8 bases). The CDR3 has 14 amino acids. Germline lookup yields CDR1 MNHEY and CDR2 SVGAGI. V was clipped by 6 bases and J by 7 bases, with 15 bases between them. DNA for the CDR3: TGTGCCAGCAGATCGGACAGGGAGGGCGGGGAGCTGTTTTTT. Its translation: CASRSDREGGELFF.

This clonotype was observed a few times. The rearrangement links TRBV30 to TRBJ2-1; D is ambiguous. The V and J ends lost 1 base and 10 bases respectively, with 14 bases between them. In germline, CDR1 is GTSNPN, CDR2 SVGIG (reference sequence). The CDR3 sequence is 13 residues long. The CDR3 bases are TGTGCCTGGAGTGCCCCCAGCCCTCGCGAGCAGTTCTTC. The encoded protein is CAWSAPSPREQFF.

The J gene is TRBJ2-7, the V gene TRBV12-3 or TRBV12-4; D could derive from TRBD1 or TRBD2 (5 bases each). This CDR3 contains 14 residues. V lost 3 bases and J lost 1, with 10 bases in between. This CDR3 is CASSFGDGSYEQYV. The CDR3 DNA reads TGTGCCAGCAGTTTCGGGGACGGGTCCTACGAGCAGTACGTC.

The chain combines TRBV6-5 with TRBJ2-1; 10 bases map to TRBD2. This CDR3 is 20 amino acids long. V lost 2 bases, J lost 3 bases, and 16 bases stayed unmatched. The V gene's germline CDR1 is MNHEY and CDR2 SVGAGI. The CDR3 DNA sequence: TGTGCCAGCAGTTACACCCCCGGAGCTAGCGGGGGAACATACTACAATGAGCAGTTCTTC. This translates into CASSYTPGASGGTYYNEQFF.

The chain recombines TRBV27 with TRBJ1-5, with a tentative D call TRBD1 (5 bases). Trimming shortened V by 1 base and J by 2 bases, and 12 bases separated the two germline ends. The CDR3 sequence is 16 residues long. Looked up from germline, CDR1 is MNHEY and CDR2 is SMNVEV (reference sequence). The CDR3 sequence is CASSLWGTVGNQPQHF. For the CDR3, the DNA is TGTGCCAGCAGTTTATGGGGGACGGTGGGCAATCAGCCCCAGCATTTT.

The DNA for the CDR3 is TGTGCCAGCTCACCTTACACAGGCACGAGATACAATGAGCAGTTCTTC. Encoded protein: CASSPYTGTRYNEQFF. The V call is TRBV18, the J call TRBJ2-1; a weak D match, TRBD1 (5 bases). This CDR3 comprises 16 residues. The V end lost 3 bases, the J end lost 4 bases, and 16 bases lay between the germline ends. Germline lookup yields CDR1 KGHSH and CDR2 LQKENI.

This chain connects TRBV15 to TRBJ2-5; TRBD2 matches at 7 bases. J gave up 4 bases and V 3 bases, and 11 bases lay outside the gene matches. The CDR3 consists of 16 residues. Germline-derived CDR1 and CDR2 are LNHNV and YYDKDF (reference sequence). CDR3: CATSSGGGGVRETQYF. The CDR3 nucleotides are TGTGCCACCAGCAGTGGAGGCGGGGGAGTTAGAGAGACCCAGTACTTC.

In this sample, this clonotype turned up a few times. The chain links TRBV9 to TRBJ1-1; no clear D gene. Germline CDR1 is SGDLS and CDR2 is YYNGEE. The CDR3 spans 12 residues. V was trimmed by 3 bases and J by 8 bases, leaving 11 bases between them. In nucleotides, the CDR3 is TGTGCCAGCAGCGCCGAGGGCGTGGAAGCTTTCTTT. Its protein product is CASSAEGVEAFF.

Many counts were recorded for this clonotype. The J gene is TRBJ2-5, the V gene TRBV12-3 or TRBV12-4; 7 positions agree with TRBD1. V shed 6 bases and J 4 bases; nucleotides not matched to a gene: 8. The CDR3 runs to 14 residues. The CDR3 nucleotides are TGTGCCAGCAGCCTTCGCCGACAGGGAGAGACCCAGTACTTC. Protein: CASSLRRQGETQYF.

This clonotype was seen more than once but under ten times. CDR3 in DNA: TGCAGTGCTAGAGTTCCAGGGATAACAGATACGCAGTATTTT. This gives the protein CSARVPGITDTQYF. The rearrangement uses TRBV20-1 and TRBJ2-3; tentative D call: TRBD1 (5 bases). V shed 1 base and J shed 3 bases, with 11 bases lying between them. This CDR3 contains 14 residues. Germline assignment: CDR1 DFQATT and CDR2 SNEGSKA (reference sequence).

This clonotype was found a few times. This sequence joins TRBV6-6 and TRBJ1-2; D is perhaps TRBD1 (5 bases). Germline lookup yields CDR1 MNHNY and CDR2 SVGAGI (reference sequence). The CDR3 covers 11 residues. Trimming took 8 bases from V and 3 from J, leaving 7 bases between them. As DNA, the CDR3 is TGTGCCAGCGGGGCAGACTATGGCTACACCTTC. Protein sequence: CASGADYGYTF.

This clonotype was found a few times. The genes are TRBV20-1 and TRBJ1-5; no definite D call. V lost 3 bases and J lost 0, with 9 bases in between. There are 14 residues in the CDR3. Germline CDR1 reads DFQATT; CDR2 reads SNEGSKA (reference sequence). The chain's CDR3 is CSASFSNSNQPQHF. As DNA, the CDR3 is TGCAGTGCTAGTTTCAGCAATAGCAATCAGCCCCAGCATTTT.

The chain's CDR3 is CASSYSTGYRDKNTEAFF. The CDR3 DNA reads TGTGCCAGCAGTTATTCCACCGGCTACCGGGACAAGAACACTGAAGCTTTCTTT. The rearrangement joins TRBV6-6 to TRBJ1-1; D might be TRBD1 (6 bases). Trimming stripped 3 bases from V and 1 base from J, with 21 bases between. CDR1 and CDR2 from the germline V gene are MNHNY and SVGAGI (reference sequence). The CDR3 extends over 18 amino acids.

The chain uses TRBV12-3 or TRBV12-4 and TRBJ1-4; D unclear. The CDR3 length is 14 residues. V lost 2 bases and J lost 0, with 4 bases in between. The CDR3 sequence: CASSLRTTNEKLFF. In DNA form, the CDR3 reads TGTGCCAGCAGTTTACGTACAACTAATGAAAAACTGTTTTTT.

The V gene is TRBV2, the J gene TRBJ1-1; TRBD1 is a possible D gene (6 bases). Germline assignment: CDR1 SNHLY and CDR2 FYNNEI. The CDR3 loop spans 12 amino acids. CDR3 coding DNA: TGTCAGAGCGCGGGGGGCAGAACTAAAGCTTTCTTT. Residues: CQSAGGRTKAFF.

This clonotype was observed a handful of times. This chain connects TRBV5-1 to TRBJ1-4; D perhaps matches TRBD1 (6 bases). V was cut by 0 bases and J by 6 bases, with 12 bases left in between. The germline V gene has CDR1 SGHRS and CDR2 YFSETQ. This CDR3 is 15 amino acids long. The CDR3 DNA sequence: TGCGCCAGCAGCTTGGAGCCAGGGGAGGATGAAAAACTGTTTTTT. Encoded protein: CASSLEPGEDEKLFF.

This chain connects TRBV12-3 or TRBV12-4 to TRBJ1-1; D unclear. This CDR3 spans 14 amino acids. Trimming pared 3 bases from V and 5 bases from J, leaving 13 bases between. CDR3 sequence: CASSLTPGWTEAFF. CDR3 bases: TGTGCCAGCAGTTTGACCCCTGGCTGGACTGAAGCTTTCTTT.

CDR3 sequence: CASSVTGVLQETQYF. The CDR3 coding sequence is TGTGCCAGCAGCGTTACAGGGGTCCTCCAAGAGACCCAGTACTTC. The chain employs TRBV7-9 and TRBJ2-5, with 7 bases matching TRBD1. V shed 5 bases and J 1 base; nucleotides not matched to a gene: 7. CDR1 is SEHNR and CDR2 is FQNEAQ in the germline V gene (reference sequence). The CDR3 extends over 15 amino acids.

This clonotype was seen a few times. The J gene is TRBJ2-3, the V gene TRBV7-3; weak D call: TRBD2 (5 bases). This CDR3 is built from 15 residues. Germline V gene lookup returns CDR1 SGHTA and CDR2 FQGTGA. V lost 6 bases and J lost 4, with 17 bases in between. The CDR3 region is CASSLQAAPPDTQYF. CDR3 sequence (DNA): TGTGCCAGCAGTTTACAAGCGGCGCCACCAGATACGCAGTATTTT.

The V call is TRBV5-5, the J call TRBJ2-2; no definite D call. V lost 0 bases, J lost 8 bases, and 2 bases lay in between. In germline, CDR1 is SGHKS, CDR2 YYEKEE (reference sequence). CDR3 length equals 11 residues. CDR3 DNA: TGTGCCAGCAGCTTGGAAGGGGAGCTGTTTTTT. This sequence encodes CASSLEGELFF.

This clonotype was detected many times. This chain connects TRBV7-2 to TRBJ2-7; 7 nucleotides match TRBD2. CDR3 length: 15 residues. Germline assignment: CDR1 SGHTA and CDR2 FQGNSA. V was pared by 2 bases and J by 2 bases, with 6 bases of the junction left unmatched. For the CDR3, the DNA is TGTGCCAGCAGCTTACAGCGGGGTTCCCCCTACGAGCAGTACTTC. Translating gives CASSLQRGSPYEQYF.

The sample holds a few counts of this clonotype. The CDR3 bases are TGCGCCAGCAGCTTGGCCAACTTTGATGGCTACACCTTC. This encodes CASSLANFDGYTF. The J gene is TRBJ1-2, the V gene TRBV5-1; no clear D. This CDR3 region has 13 residues. Trimming cost V 0 bases and J 6 bases, with 9 bases left between them. CDR1 and CDR2 (germline): SGHRS, YFSETQ.

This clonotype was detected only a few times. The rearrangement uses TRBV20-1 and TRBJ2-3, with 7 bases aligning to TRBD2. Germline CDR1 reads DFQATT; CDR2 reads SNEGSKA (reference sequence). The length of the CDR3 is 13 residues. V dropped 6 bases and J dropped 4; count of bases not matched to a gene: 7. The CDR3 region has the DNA TGCAGTGCCCCCGGTCGGGGGGCAGATACGCAGTATTTT. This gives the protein CSAPGRGADTQYF.

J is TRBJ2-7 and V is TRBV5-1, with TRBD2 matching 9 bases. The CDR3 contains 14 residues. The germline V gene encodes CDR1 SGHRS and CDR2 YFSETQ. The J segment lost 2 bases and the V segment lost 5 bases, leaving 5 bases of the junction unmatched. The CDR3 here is CASSSAGGPYEQYF. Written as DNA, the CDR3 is TGCGCCAGCAGTTCAGCGGGGGGCCCCTACGAGCAGTACTTC.